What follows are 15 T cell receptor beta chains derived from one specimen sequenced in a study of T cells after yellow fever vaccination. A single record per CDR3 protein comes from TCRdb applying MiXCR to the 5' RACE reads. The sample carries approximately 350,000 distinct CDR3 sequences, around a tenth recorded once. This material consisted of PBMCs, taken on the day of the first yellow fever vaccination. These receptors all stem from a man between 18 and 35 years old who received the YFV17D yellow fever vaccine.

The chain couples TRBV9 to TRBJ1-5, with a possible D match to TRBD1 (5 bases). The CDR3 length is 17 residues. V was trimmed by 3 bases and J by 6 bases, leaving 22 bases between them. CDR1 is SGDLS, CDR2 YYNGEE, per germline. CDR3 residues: CASSEAPFATRGQPQHF. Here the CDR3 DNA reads TGTGCCAGCAGCGAGGCCCCTTTTGCGACGAGGGGTCAGCCCCAGCATTTT. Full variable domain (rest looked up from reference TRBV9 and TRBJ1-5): DSGVTQTPKHLITATGQRVTLRCSPRSGDLSVYWYQQSLDQGLQFLIQYYNGEERAKGNILERFSAQQFPDLHSELNLSSLELGDSALYFCASSEAPFATRGQPQHFGDGTRLSIL.

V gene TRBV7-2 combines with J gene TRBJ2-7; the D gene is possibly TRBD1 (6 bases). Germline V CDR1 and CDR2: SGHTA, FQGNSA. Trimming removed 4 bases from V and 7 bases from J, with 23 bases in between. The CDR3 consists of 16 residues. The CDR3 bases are TGTGCCAGCAGCTCCGAAGGGGGATACTACGCTTGGGAGCAGTACTTC. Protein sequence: CASSSEGGYYAWEQYF.

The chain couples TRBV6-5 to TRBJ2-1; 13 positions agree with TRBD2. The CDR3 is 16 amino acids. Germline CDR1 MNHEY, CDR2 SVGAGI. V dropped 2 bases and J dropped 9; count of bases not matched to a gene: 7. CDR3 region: CASSYITTSGGPEQFF. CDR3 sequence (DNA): TGTGCCAGCAGTTACATCACGACTAGCGGGGGGCCTGAGCAGTTCTTC.

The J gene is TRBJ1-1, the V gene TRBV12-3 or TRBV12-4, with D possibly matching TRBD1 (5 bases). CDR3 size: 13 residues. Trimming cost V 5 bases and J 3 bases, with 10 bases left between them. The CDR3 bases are TGTGCCAGCAGTGTTGGGGGGTACACTGAAGCTTTCTTT. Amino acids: CASSVGGYTEAFF.

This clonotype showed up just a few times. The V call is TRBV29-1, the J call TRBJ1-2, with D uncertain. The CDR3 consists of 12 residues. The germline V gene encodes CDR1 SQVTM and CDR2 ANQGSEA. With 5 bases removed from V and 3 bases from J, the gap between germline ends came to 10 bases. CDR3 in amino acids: CSVLWADYGYTF. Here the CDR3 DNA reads TGCAGCGTTCTATGGGCAGACTATGGCTACACCTTC.

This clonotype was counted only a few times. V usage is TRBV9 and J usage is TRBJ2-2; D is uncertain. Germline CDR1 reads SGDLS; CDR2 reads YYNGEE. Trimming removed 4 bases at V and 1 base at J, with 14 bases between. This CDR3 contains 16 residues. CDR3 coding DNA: TGTGCCAGCAGCCCCGGCCTGATTATGAACACCGGGGAGCTGTTTTTT. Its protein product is CASSPGLIMNTGELFF. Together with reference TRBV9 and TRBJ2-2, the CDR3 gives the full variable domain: DSGVTQTPKHLITATGQRVTLRCSPRSGDLSVYWYQQSLDQGLQFLIQYYNGEERAKGNILERFSAQQFPDLHSELNLSSLELGDSALYFCASSPGLIMNTGELFFGEGSRLTVL.

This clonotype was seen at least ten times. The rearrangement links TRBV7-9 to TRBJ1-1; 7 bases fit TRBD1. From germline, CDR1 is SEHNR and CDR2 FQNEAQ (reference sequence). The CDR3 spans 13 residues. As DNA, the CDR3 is TGTGCTACGATAGGGGGCTGGGACACTGAAGCTTTCTTT. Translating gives CATIGGWDTEAFF.

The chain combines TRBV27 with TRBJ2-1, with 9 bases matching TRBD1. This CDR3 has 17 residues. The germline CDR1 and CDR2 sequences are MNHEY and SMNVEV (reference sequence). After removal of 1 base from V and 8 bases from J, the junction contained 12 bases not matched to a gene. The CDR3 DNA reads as TGTGCCAGCAGTTTATATATGAACCGGGACAGGGCGGATGAGCAGTTCTTC. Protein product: CASSLYMNRDRADEQFF.

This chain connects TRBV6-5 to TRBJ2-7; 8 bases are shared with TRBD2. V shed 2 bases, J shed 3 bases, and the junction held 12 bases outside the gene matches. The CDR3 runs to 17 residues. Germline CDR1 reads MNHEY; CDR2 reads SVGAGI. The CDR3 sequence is CASSYEREGPRSYEQYF. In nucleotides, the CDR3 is TGTGCCAGCAGTTACGAACGGGAGGGGCCCAGGAGCTACGAGCAGTACTTC.

The CDR3 DNA is TGTGCCACCAGCGACGGACTAGCCGGAGAGACCCAGTACTTC. Translating it yields CATSDGLAGETQYF. The gene calls are TRBV15 and TRBJ2-5, with 8 nucleotides matching TRBD2. The CDR3 is made up of 14 amino acids. The junction had 6 bases not matched to a gene; V was cut back by 5 bases and J by 4 bases. Germline CDR1 and CDR2: LNHNV and YYDKDF (reference sequence).

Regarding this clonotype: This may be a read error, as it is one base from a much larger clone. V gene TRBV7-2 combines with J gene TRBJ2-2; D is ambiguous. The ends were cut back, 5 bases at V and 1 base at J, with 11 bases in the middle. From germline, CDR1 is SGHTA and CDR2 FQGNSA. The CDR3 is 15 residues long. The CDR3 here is CASSPEPQNTGELFF. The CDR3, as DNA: TGTGCCAGCAGCCCAGAACCTCAGAACACCGGGGAGCTGTTTTTT.

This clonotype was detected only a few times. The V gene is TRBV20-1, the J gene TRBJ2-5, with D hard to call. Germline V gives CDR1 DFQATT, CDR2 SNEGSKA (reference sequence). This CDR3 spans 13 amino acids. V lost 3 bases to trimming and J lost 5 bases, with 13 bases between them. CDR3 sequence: CSARLVGWETQYF. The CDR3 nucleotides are TGCAGTGCTAGGTTGGTTGGTTGGGAGACCCAGTACTTC.

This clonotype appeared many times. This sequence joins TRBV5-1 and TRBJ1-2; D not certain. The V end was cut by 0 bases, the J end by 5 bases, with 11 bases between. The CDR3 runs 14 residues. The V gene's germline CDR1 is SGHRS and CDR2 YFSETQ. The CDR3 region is CASSLADTAYGYTF. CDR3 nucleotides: TGCGCCAGCAGCTTGGCGGATACAGCGTATGGCTACACCTTC.

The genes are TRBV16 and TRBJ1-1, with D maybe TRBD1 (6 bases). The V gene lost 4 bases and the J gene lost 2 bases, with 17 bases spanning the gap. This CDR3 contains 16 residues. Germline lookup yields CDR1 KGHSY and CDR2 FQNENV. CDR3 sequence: CASSLSGQGHNTEAFF. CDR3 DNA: TGTGCCAGCAGCCTTTCGGGGCAGGGGCATAACACTGAAGCTTTCTTT.

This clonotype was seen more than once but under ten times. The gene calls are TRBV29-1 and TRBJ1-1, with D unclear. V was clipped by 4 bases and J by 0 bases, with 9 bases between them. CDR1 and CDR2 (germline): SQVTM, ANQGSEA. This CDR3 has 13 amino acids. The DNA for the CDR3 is TGCAGCGTTGTACACAGTATGAACACTGAAGCTTTCTTT. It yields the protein CSVVHSMNTEAFF.